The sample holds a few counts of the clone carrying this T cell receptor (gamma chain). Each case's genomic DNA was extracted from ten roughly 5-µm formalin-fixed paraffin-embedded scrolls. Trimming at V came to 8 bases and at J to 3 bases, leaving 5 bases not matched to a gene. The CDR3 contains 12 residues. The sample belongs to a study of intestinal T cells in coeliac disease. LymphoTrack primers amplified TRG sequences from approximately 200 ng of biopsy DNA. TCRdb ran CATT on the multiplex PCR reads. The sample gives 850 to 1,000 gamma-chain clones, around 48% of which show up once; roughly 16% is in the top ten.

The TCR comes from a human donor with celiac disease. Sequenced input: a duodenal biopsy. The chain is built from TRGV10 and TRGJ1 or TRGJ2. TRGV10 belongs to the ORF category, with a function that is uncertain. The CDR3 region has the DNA TGTGCTGCGTGGGAGGGTTATTATAAGAAACTCTTT. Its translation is CAAWEGYYKKLF.